The T cell receptor beta chain described here comes from a study of T cell responses to AZD1222 COVID-19 vaccine. The study's findings and limits: Spike as a whole was targeted by vaccine-associated CD4 TCRs, dominant at 160-218 and 743-854. Reportedly, nearly half the spike-specific TCRs target unmutated variant regions. Sampling captured repertoires only after the peak T cell response. Donors were mostly white British, more females; clonal diversity possibly underestimated.

Generated by immunoSEQ multiplex PCR, the TCRdb table keeps only in-frame clones and is missing some. The sample contains 180,000 or so clones, around 89% of which appear only once. Of note for this clone: Its cognate antigen is unknown.

Germline V gene sequence: CDR1 PRHDT, CDR2 FYEKMQ (reference sequence). V lost 0 bases and J 13 bases, leaving 9 bases between the germline ends. The CDR3 has 11 residues. V gene TRBV13 combines with J gene TRBJ1-2; D call uncertain. The origin of this receptor is an adult who received the MenACWY meningococcal vaccine as a control. Sample: peripheral blood, taken 28 days after the second dose of the MenACWY control vaccine. CDR3 residues: CASSLGGGGTF. In nucleotides, the CDR3 is TGTGCCAGCAGCTTAGGCGGCGGTGGCACCTTC.